Included here is one T cell receptor (beta chain) sequence, with context. Its antigen remains unknown. The data derive from a study of Ad26.COV2.S vaccination and SARS-CoV-2 variants. Overall study: Once or twice, 56 days apart, Ad26.COV2.S was delivered intramuscularly. Whole-study findings and limits: Across vaccine and placebo recipients, the breadth of non-spike TCRs was similar.

The sample's treatment: roughly 18 received Ad26.COV2.S at low or high dose, single or two shots; about 5 received placebo; per-sample allocation not given. Collection of samples fell on day 63 after the first vaccine or placebo injection. Donor was an adult aged 18-55 years in Boston. Trimming took off 4 bases at V and 2 bases at J, with 15 bases between the two ends. CDR1 is LGHDT and CDR2 is YNNKEL in the germline V gene (reference sequence). The CDR3 spans 16 residues. This table comes from immunoSEQ multiplex PCR, and its TCRdb copy is limited to in-frame clones, with some not included. This table has 300,000 to 400,000 clones, around four fifths appearing once.

The sample was peripheral blood, taken in a trial of Ad26.COV2.S vaccine versus placebo. V usage is TRBV3-1 (or the pseudogene TRBV3-2) and J usage is TRBJ2-1; D may be TRBD2 (6 bases). The TCR comes from a person aged 18-60 years who received the Ad26.COV2.S COVID-19 vaccine or a placebo. CDR3 region: CASSLGGPQTYNEQFF. CDR3 nucleotides: TGTGCCAGCAGCCTCGGGGGACCGCAGACCTACAATGAGCAGTTCTTC.